This T cell receptor beta chain was recovered during a study of cytomegalovirus exposure and HLA in healthy donors. Across the study: A prior study identified 117 million unique TCR beta sequences from around 180 million T cells.

Donors had nominal health at sampling but likely had unrecorded immune exposures. With respect to this clone: Its antigen remains unidentified.

Whole-study results and caveats: Cytomegalovirus status was reportedly diagnosed by the classifier with high specificity and sensitivity.

The PCR used 60 Vbeta and 13 Jbeta primers. Produced via immunoSEQ multiplex PCR; TCRdb's table is partial and in-frame only. Of 90,000 to 120,000 clones listed, 74% are singletons. The CDR3 is made up of 15 amino acids. V lost 2 bases and J 2 bases, leaving 7 bases between the germline ends. The V gene's germline CDR1 is KGHSH and CDR2 LQKENI. This receptor was identified in a man in his fifties or sixties in good health and CMV-seropositive. The rearrangement links TRBV18 to TRBJ2-6; D might be TRBD1 (6 bases). The sequenced sample consisted of PBMCs. This CDR3 reads CASSPGGAGANVLTF. CDR3 sequence (DNA): TGTGCCAGCTCACCAGGGGGCGCTGGGGCCAACGTCCTGACTTTC.